The entry that follows covers one TCR beta chain sequence. This clonotype showed up just once. Its antigen is still unknown. Within one base of it there is no much larger clone, and no base qualities were kept. Resting on one read, the evidence is weak. The CDR3 covers 16 residues, taking in both the cysteine and the phenylalanine. Only the CDR3 region is kept as DNA, spanning 48 bases read in frame from base 1. The germline V gene provides CDR1 SNHLY and CDR2 FYNNEI. V loses 8 bases at its end and J loses 3 bases; junction bases beyond the gene matches: 8. TCR beta VDJ combination and CDR3 sequence profiling used genomic DNA as the template. TCR repertoire sequencing was run on an Illumina HiSeq 2000. The original methods were these. TRBV/TRBJ rearrangement plots, CDR3 size and DJ length profiles, and Simpson's diversity index were used to assess repertoires. The immunodominant clone was defined as the most abundant DNA sequence in deep sequencing data. CDR3 amino acid sequences were screened for sharing across subjects and compared with published repertoires and the VDJdb database. The public sequencing data were trimmed at Q25 with fastp and processed into clonotypes with MiXCR by TCRdb, which kept only in-frame beta chains. Records with the same CDR3 protein are collapsed into one entry carrying the most frequent genes and DNA. The V and J calls were determined by TCRdb, not by the authors. The sample data list under 350,000 distinct CDR3 sequences, and 45% to 65% of these were observed just once. Under 1.5% of the sample is in the top ten clones.

This sample is drawn from a study of CD8+CD57+ T cells in acquired aplastic anemia (dated by TCRdb to the late 2010s). About the investigation overall: Extracted DNA from sorted CD4+ and CD8+ cells averaged approximately 3 ug, ranging from 0.2 to 27.4 ug. A CD8+CD57+ expansion meant a frequency higher than the mean frequency seen in healthy subjects.

Patients chosen for sequencing had shown expansion of CD8+CD57+ cells by flow cytometry. Severe acquired aplastic anemia was diagnosed in all patients according to International Study of Aplastic Anemia and Agranulocytosis and Camitta criteria. No patient had received any therapy when blood was sampled. TCR repertoires of sorted CD4+ and CD8+ blood T cells from severe aplastic anemia patients and healthy subjects were deep-sequenced in the study. Patients were enrolled under clinicaltrials.gov protocols 00001620, 01623167, 00001397, 00071045, 00081523 and 00961064 in the USA. Ficoll-Paque density gradient centrifugation was used to isolate peripheral blood mononuclear cells. Before DNA extraction, CD4+ and CD8+ T cells were sorted with FACS or magnetic beads. What the work shows at the level of the full study, not this receptor alone: No significant difference in CD8+ Simpson's diversity was found between patients and healthy controls (P=0.060). Around 27 CD8+ CDR3 sequences were found to be shared between patients and controls, but these sequences appeared to be highly expressed in patients and within the immunodominant clones of the patients.

The receptor was isolated from a human donor with aplastic anemia. Sequenced input: sorted CD4+, CD8+, or CD8+CD57+ T cells (not recorded which) from PBMCs. Recombination connected TRBV2 to TRBJ2-5, and 14 junction bases match TRBD2. The nucleotide sequence reads as follows: TGTGCCAGCCACCCGGGACTAGCGGGGGTGGAAGAGACCCAGTACTTC. It codes for CASHPGLAGVEETQYF.